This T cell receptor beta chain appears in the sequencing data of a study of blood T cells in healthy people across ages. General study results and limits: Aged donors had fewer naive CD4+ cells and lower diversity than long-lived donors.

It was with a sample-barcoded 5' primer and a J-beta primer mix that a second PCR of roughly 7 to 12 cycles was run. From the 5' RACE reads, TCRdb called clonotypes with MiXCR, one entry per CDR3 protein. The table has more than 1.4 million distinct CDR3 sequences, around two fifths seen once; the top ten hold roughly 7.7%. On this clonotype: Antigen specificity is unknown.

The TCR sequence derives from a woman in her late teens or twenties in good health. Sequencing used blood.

CDR3 in DNA: TGTGCCAACAGCGCCGGACAGGTTAGGTACACCGGGGAGCTGTTTTTT. Its translation is CANSAGQVRYTGELFF. The chain combines TRBV25-1 with TRBJ2-2; 7 positions match TRBD1. The CDR3 spans 16 residues. Germline CDR1 and CDR2: MGHDK and SYGVNS. With 10 bases clipped from V and 3 bases from J, the junction kept 14 bases outside the gene matches.